This T cell receptor beta chain was sequenced in a study of blood T cell repertoires in COVID-19. Study overall: Samples taken during acute and convalescent COVID-19 were collected in the United States, Italy and Spain.

This CDR3 spans 13 amino acids. From germline, CDR1 is LGHNT and CDR2 FRNRAP. The V and J ends lost 6 bases and 4 bases respectively, with 11 bases between them. Seattle cases were enrolled at active infection and followed longitudinally. Original processing notes: Reference gene primer amplification yielded estimated nucleated cell counts. Using immunoSEQ multiplex PCR, the repertoire was profiled, and TCRdb retains in-frame clones only, with some absent. V and J calls and clone size are those listed in that table; D and trimming were worked out from the DNA. The sample shows some 85,000 clones, roughly 80% of them seen only once.

This chain joins TRBV12-5 and TRBJ2-3, with D possibly TRBD1 on 5 matching bases. Sequenced input: peripheral blood. The receptor comes from a man between 70 and 80 years old with COVID-19, enrolled during active disease. This CDR3 is CASGADSADTQYF. Written as DNA, the CDR3 is TGTGCTAGTGGCGCCGACAGCGCAGATACGCAGTATTTT.